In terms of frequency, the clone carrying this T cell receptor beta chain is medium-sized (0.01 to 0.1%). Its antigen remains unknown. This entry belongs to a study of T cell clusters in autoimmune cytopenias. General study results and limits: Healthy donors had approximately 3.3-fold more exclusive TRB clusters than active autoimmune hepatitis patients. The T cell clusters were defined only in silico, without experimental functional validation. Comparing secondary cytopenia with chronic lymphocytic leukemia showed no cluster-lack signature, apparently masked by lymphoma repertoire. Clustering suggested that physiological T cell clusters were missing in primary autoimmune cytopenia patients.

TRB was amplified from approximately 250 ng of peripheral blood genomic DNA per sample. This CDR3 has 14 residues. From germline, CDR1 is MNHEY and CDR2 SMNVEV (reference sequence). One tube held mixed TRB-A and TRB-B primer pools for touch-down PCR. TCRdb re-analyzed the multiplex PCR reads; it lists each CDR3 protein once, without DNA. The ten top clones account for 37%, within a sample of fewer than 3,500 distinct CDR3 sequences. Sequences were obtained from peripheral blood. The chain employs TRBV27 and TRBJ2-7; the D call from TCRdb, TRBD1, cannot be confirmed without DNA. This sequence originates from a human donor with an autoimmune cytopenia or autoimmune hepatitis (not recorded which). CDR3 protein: CASSLGLPGGEQYF.